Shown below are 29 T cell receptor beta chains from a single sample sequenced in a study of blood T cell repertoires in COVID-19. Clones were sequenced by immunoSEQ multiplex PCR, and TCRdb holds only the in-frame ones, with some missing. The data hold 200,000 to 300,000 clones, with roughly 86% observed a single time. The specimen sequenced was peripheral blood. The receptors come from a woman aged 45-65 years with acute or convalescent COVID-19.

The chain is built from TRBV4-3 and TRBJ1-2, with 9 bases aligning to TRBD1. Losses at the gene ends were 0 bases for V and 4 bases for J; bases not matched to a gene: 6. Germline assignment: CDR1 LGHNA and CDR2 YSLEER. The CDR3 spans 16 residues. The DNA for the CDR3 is TGCGCCAGCAGCCAAGATAACAGGGGGCAAGCCTATGGCTACACCTTC. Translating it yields CASSQDNRGQAYGYTF.

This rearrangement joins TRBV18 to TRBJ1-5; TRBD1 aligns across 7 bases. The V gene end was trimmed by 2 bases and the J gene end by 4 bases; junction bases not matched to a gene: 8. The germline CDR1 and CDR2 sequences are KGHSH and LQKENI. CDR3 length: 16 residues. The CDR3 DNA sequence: TGTGCCAGCTCACCATCCGGGACAGCAGAGAATCAGCCCCAGCATTTT. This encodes CASSPSGTAENQPQHF.

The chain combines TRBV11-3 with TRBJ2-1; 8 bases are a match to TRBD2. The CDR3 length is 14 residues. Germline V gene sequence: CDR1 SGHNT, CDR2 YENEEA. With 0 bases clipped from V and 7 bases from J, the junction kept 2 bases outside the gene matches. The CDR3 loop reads CASSLEPGGNEQFF. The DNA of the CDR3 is TGTGCCAGCAGCTTAGAGCCGGGGGGGAATGAGCAGTTCTTC.

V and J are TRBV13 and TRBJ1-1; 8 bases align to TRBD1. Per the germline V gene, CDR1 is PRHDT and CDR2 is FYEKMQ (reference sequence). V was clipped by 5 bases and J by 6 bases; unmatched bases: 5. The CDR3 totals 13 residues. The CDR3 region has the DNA TGTGCCAGCAGCCCTACGACAGGGGCTGAAGCTTTCTTT. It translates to CASSPTTGAEAFF.

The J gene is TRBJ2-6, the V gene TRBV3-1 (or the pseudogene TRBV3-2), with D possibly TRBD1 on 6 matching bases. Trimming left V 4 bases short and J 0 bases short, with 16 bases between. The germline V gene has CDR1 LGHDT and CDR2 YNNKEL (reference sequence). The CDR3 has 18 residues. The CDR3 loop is CASSPLSGVSSGANVLTF. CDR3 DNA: TGTGCCAGCAGCCCCCTCTCAGGGGTGTCCTCTGGGGCCAACGTCCTGACTTTC.

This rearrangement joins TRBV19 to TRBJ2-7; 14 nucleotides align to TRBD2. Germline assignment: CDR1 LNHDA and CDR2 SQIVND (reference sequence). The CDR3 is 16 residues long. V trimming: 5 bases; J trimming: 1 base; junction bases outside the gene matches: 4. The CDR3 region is CASSSRLAGGSYEQYF. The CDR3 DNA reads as TGTGCCAGTAGTTCAAGACTAGCGGGGGGGTCCTACGAGCAGTACTTC. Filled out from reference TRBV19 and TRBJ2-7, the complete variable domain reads DGGITQSPKYLFRKEGQNVTLSCEQNLNHDAMYWYRQDPGQGLRLIYYSQIVNDFQKGDIAEGYSVSREKKESFPLTVTSAQKNPTAFYLCASSSRLAGGSYEQYFGPGTRLTVT.

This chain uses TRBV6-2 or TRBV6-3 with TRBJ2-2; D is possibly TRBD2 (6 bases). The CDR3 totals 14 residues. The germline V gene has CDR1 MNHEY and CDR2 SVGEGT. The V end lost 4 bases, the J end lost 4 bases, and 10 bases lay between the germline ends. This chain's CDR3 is CASSWGGPTGELFF. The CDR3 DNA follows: TGTGCCAGCAGTTGGGGAGGACCCACCGGGGAGCTGTTTTTT.

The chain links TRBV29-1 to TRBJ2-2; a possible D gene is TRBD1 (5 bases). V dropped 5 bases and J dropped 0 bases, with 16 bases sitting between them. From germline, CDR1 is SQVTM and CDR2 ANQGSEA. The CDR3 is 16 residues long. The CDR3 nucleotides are TGCAGCGTTACTTGGAAGGGGCCATCGAACACCGGGGAGCTGTTTTTT. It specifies CSVTWKGPSNTGELFF.

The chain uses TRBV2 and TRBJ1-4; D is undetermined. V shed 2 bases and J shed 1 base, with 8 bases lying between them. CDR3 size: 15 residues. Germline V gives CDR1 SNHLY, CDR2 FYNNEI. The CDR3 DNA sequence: TGTGCCAGCAGTGAACAGTTTCGAACTAATGAAAAACTGTTTTTT. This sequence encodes CASSEQFRTNEKLFF.

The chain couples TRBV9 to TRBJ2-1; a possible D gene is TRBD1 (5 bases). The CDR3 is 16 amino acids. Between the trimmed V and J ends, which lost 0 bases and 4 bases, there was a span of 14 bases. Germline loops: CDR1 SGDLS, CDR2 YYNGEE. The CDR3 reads CASSVVGDIGYNEQFF. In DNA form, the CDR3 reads TGTGCCAGCAGCGTAGTAGGGGATATCGGATACAATGAGCAGTTCTTC.

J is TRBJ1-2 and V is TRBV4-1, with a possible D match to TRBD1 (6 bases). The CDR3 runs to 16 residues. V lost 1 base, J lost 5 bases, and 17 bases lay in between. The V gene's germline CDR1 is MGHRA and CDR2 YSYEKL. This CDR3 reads CASSQGRQGMLYGYTF. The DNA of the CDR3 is TGCGCCAGCAGCCAAGGCCGGCAGGGGATGTTGTATGGCTACACCTTC.

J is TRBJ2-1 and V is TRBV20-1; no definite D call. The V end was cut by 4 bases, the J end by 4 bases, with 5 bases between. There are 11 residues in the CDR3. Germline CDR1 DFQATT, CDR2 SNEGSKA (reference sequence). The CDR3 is CSATLYNEQFF. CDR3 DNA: TGCAGTGCTACCCTATACAATGAGCAGTTCTTC.

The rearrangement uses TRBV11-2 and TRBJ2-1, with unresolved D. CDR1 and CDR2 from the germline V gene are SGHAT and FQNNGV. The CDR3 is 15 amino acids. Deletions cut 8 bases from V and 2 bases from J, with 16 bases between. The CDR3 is CASRTAAQPYNEQFF. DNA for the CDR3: TGTGCCAGCCGAACGGCGGCGCAGCCCTACAATGAGCAGTTCTTC. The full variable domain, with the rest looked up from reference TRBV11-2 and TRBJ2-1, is EAGVAQSPRYKIIEKRQSVAFWCNPISGHATLYWYQQILGQGPKLLIQFQNNGVVDDSQLPKDRFSAERLKGVDSTLKIQPAKLEDSAVYLCASRTAAQPYNEQFFGPGTRLTVL.

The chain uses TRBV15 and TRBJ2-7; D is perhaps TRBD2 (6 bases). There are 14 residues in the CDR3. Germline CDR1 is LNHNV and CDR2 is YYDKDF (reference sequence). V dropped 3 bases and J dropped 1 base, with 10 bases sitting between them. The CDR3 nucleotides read TGTGCCACCAGCAGGCTGGGAGGATCCTACGAGCAGTACTTC. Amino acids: CATSRLGGSYEQYF.

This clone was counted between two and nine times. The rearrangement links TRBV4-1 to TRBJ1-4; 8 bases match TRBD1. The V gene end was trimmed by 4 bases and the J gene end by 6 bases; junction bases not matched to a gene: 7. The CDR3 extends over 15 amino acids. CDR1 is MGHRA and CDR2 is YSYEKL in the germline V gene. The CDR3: CASSRPDREDEKLFF. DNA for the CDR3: TGCGCCAGCAGCCGCCCGGACAGGGAAGATGAAAAACTGTTTTTT.

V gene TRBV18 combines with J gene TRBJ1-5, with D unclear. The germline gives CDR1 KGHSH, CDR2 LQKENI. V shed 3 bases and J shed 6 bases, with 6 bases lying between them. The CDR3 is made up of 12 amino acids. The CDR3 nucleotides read TGTGCCAGCTCACCTCCTCTTCAGCCCCAGCATTTT. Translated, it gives CASSPPLQPQHF.

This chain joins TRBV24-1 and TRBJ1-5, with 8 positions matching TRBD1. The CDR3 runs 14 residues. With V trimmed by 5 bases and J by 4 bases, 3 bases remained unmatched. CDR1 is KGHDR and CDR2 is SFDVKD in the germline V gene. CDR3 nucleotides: TGTGCCACCAGTGTGACAGGGGCTAATCAGCCCCAGCATTTT. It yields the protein CATSVTGANQPQHF.

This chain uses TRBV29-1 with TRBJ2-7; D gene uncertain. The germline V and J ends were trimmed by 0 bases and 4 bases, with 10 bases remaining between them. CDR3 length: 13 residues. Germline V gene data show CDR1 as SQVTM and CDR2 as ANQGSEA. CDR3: CSVEDLESYEQYF. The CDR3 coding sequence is TGCAGCGTTGAAGATCTGGAGAGTTACGAGCAGTACTTC.

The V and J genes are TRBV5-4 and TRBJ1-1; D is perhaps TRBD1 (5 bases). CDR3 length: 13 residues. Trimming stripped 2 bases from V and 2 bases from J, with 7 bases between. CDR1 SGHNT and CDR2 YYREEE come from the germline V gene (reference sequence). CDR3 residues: CASSFGQNTEAFF. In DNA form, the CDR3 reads TGTGCCAGCAGCTTCGGACAAAACACTGAAGCTTTCTTT.

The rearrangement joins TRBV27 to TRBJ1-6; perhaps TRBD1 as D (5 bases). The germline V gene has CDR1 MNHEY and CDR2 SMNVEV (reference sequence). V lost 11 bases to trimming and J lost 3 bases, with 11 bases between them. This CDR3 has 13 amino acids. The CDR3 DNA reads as TGTGCCCCCAGGGATCACTATAATTCACCCCTCCACTTT. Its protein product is CAPRDHYNSPLHF.

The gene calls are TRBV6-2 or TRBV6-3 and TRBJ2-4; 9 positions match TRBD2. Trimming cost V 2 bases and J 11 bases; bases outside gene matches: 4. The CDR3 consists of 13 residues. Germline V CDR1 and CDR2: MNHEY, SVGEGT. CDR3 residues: CASSYQIAGVQYF. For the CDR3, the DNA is TGTGCCAGCAGTTACCAGATAGCGGGAGTTCAGTACTTC.

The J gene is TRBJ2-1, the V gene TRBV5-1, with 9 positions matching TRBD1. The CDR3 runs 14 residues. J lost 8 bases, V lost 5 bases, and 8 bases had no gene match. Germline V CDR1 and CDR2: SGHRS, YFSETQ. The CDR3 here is CASSRDRAIDEQFF. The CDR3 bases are TGCGCCAGCAGTCGGGACAGGGCTATCGATGAGCAGTTCTTC.

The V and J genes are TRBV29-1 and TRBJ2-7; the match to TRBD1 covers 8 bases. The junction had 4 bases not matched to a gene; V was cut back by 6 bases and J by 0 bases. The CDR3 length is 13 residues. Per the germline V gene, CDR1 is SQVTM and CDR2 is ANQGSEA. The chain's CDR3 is CSVEGQDSYEQYF. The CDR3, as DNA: TGCAGCGTGGAGGGACAGGACTCCTACGAGCAGTACTTC.

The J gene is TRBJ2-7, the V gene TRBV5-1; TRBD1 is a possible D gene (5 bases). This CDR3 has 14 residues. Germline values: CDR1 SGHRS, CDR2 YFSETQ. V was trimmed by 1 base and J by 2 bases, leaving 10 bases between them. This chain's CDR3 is CASSLSQGTYEQYF. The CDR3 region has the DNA TGCGCCAGCAGCTTGTCCCAGGGCACCTACGAGCAGTACTTC.

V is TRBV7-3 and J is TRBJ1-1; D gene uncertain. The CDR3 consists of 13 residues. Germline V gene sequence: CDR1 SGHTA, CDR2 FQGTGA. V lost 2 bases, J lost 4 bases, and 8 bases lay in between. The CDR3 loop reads CASSLRGFTEAFF. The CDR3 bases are TGTGCCAGCAGCTTACGTGGCTTCACTGAAGCTTTCTTT. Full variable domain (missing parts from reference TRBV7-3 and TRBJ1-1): GAGVSQTPSNKVTEKGKYVELRCDPISGHTALYWYRQSLGQGPEFLIYFQGTGAADDSGLPNDRFFAVRPEGSVSTLKIQRTERGDSAVYLCASSLRGFTEAFFGQGTRLTVV.

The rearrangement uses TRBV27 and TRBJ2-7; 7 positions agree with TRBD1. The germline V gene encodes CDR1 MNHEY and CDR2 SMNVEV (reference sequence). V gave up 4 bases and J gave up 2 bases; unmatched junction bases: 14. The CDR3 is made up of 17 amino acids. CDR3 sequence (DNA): TGTGCCAGCAGTTCTCCAGTTTTCGACAGGGTCCCCTACGAGCAGTACTTC. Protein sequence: CASSSPVFDRVPYEQYF.

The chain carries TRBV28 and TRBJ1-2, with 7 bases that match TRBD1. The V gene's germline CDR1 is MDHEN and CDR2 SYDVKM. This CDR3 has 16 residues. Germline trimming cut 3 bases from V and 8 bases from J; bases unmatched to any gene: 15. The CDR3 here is CASSLLYRGPLGGYTF. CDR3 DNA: TGTGCCAGCAGTTTGCTATACAGGGGCCCTCTTGGCGGCTACACCTTC.

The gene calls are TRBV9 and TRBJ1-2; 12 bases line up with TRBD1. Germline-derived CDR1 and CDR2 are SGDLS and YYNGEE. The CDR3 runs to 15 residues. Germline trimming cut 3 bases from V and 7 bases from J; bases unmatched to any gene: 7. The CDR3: CASSARGTGGSGYTF. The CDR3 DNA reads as TGTGCCAGCAGCGCCCGGGGGACAGGGGGCAGTGGCTACACCTTC. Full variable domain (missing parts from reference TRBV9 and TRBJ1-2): DSGVTQTPKHLITATGQRVTLRCSPRSGDLSVYWYQQSLDQGLQFLIQYYNGEERAKGNILERFSAQQFPDLHSELNLSSLELGDSALYFCASSARGTGGSGYTFGSGTRLTVV.

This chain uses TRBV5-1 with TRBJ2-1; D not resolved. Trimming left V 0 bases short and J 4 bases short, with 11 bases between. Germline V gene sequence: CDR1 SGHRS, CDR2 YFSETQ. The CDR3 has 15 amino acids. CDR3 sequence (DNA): TGCGCCAGCAGCTTGGACTCTTACCATTACAATGAGCAGTTCTTC. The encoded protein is CASSLDSYHYNEQFF.